This TCR beta chain stems from a study of graft-versus-host responses after intestinal transplantation. Study details: Each transplant was multivisceral, liver-intestinal, or isolated intestinal.

Sequenced by immunoSEQ multiplex PCR; TCRdb stores in-frame clones only, minus some. The sample has some 15,000 clones, about 67% seen once. Lymphocytes from graft epithelium and lamina propria were isolated. This CDR3 is built from 15 residues. Trimming took 0 bases from V and 5 from J, leaving 13 bases between them. Germline CDR1 and CDR2: WNHNN and SYGVQD (reference sequence). The sequence came from a human patient who received an intestinal transplant, so some T cells may come from the graft donor. V and J are TRBV10-1 and TRBJ2-5; D gene ambiguous. The input for sequencing was ileum tissue, taken 14 days after transplant. The CDR3 loop reads CASSESSMGWETQYF. DNA of the CDR3: TGCGCCAGCAGTGAGTCGAGTATGGGGTGGGAGACCCAGTACTTC.